What follows are 29 T cell receptor beta chains derived from one specimen sequenced in a study of cytomegalovirus exposure and HLA in healthy donors. PCR used 60 Vbeta primers and 13 Jbeta primers. Produced via immunoSEQ multiplex PCR; TCRdb's table is partial and in-frame only. The repertoire consists of 150,000 to 200,000 clones, with more than 80% occurring once and the leading ten covering roughly 5.2%. Sequencing was done on a sample of PBMCs. The receptors stem from a woman aged 18-35 years in good health and CMV-seropositive.

The J gene is TRBJ1-4, the V gene TRBV4-1; D remains unclear. The CDR3 is 16 residues long. Germline V CDR1 and CDR2: MGHRA, YSYEKL. V was cut by 1 base and J by 0 bases, with 9 bases left in between. CDR3 protein: CASSQVEVATNEKLFF. Here the CDR3 DNA reads TGCGCCAGCAGCCAAGTAGAGGTTGCAACTAATGAAAAACTGTTTTTT.

The V call is TRBV4-3, the J call TRBJ2-1; a weak D match, TRBD1 (6 bases). CDR1 and CDR2 (germline): LGHNA, YSLEER. The germline V and J ends were trimmed by 0 bases and 0 bases, with 15 bases remaining between them. This CDR3 comprises 18 residues. CDR3 sequence reads: CASSQERGYRSSYNEQFF. Written as DNA, the CDR3 is TGCGCCAGCAGCCAAGAGAGGGGGTACCGCAGCTCCTACAATGAGCAGTTCTTC.

The chain has TRBV4-3 and TRBJ2-2; D unclear. The CDR3 sequence is 13 residues long. The V end was cut by 5 bases, the J end by 6 bases, with 10 bases between. Germline assignment: CDR1 LGHNA and CDR2 YSLEER. The CDR3: CASSSGRAGELFF. The CDR3 DNA sequence: TGCGCCAGCAGCTCGGGTCGGGCCGGGGAGCTGTTTTTT.

The chain employs TRBV4-1 and TRBJ1-6, with a possible D match to TRBD1 (6 bases). In germline, CDR1 is MGHRA, CDR2 YSYEKL. CDR3 length equals 17 residues. V shed 4 bases and J shed 0 bases, with 13 bases lying between them. CDR3 nucleotide sequence: TGCGCCAGCAGCCCCAACCAGGACAGCTCCTATAATTCACCCCTCCACTTT. This gives the protein CASSPNQDSSYNSPLHF.

The chain joins TRBV2 to TRBJ1-1; D gene ambiguous. The CDR3 is 15 residues long. Trimming stripped 7 bases from V and 1 base from J, with 16 bases between. Germline CDR1 reads SNHLY; CDR2 reads FYNNEI. The CDR3 DNA follows: TGTGCCAGCAAAATGATGAGGGCAGAGAACACTGAAGCTTTCTTT. This gives the protein CASKMMRAENTEAFF.

Only a few counts were recorded for this clone. This chain links TRBV28 with TRBJ2-1; 8 nucleotides match TRBD2. From germline, CDR1 is MDHEN and CDR2 SYDVKM. This CDR3 is built from 13 residues. V was pared by 3 bases and J by 8 bases, with 3 bases of the junction left unmatched. The CDR3 DNA reads as TGTGCCAGCAGTTTCTCCGGGGGGGATGAGCAGTTCTTC. It codes for CASSFSGGDEQFF.

V usage is TRBV10-3 and J usage is TRBJ2-1, with TRBD1 identical over 8 bases. Germline lookup yields CDR1 ENHRY and CDR2 SYGVKD. Losses at the gene ends were 7 bases for V and 13 bases for J; bases not matched to a gene: 18. This CDR3 region has 15 residues. CDR3 nucleotides: TGTGCCATCAACCCGACAGGGGCTATAAGAAGTAACCAGTTCTTC. Translation: CAINPTGAIRSNQFF.

This clone has more than one count but fewer than ten. CDR3 nucleotide sequence: TGTGCCAGCAGAACTCGGGGTACGGTCCAAGGGTACAATGAGCAGTTCTTC. Protein: CASRTRGTVQGYNEQFF. This rearrangement joins TRBV5-4 to TRBJ2-1; D is possibly TRBD2 (5 bases). CDR3 length equals 17 residues. V was pared by 5 bases and J by 4 bases, with 22 bases between. CDR1 SGHNT and CDR2 YYREEE come from the germline V gene (reference sequence).

The V and J genes are TRBV20-1 and TRBJ2-7; weak D call: TRBD1 (6 bases). Per germline, CDR1 DFQATT and CDR2 SNEGSKA (reference sequence). Between the trimmed V and J ends, which lost 3 bases and 6 bases, there was a span of 9 bases. This CDR3 spans 11 amino acids. As DNA, the CDR3 is TGCAGTGCTAGGACAGGTGCCGAGCAGTACTTC. Translated: CSARTGAEQYF.

The chain combines TRBV19 with TRBJ1-1, with TRBD1 matching 12 bases. The CDR3 length is 17 residues. CDR1 and CDR2 (germline): LNHDA, SQIVND (reference sequence). J gave up 2 bases and V 3 bases, and 7 bases lay outside the gene matches. As DNA, the CDR3 is TGTGCCAGTAGTATCCGGGACAGGGGGCAGATTAACACTGAAGCTTTCTTT. It translates to CASSIRDRGQINTEAFF.

The chain links TRBV5-1 to TRBJ2-7, with D tentatively TRBD1 (5 bases). The CDR3 extends over 11 amino acids. CDR1 and CDR2 from the germline V gene are SGHRS and YFSETQ. Trimming removed 7 bases at V and 3 bases at J, with 8 bases between. DNA for the CDR3: TGCGCCAGCGAGGACAACTACGAGCAGTACTTC. This gives the protein CASEDNYEQYF.

The V call is TRBV30, the J call TRBJ1-1; D gene uncertain. Trimming shortened V by 2 bases and J by 7 bases, and 11 bases separated the two germline ends. CDR3 size: 12 residues. Germline CDR1 and CDR2: GTSNPN and SVGIG (reference sequence). This CDR3 is CAWSYGLGEAFF. DNA for the CDR3: TGTGCCTGGAGTTACGGACTCGGTGAAGCTTTCTTT.

J is TRBJ1-2 and V is TRBV2; D remains unclear. V lost 2 bases and J 7 bases, leaving 8 bases between the germline ends. Germline V gene lookup returns CDR1 SNHLY and CDR2 FYNNEI. The length of the CDR3 is 12 residues. The chain's CDR3 is CASSETVPGYTF. The DNA for the CDR3 is TGTGCCAGCAGTGAAACTGTCCCTGGCTACACCTTC.

The genes are TRBV25-1 and TRBJ2-1, with 8 bases matching TRBD2. CDR1 and CDR2 (germline): MGHDK, SYGVNS. The trim removed 10 bases at V and 6 bases at J, leaving 11 bases unmatched. The CDR3 has 14 residues. CDR3: CATRAGGAFNEQFF. The CDR3 DNA reads as TGTGCCACCCGGGCCGGGGGGGCCTTCAATGAGCAGTTCTTC.

The V call is TRBV15, the J call TRBJ2-1; possibly TRBD1 for D (6 bases). The germline V and J ends were trimmed by 1 base and 2 bases, with 12 bases remaining between them. The CDR3 has 16 amino acids. Per the germline V gene, CDR1 is LNHNV and CDR2 is YYDKDF (reference sequence). The CDR3 loop is CATSRVTGYPYNEQFF. CDR3 nucleotides: TGTGCCACCAGCAGAGTTACAGGGTATCCCTACAATGAGCAGTTCTTC.

Only a few counts were recorded for this clone. The V gene is TRBV7-9, the J gene TRBJ2-7, with 9 bases lining up with TRBD1. Looked up from germline, CDR1 is SEHNR and CDR2 is FQNEAQ (reference sequence). V lost 5 bases and J lost 2; bases outside the gene matches: 10. This CDR3 is built from 16 residues. CDR3 protein: CASSQEGQGSAYEQYF. CDR3 DNA sequence: TGTGCCAGCAGCCAGGAGGGACAGGGAAGTGCCTACGAGCAGTACTTC.

A note on this clone: At one of its ends the junction is not consistent with the germline gene, which may arise from a read error. The DNA for the CDR3 is TGTGCCAGCAGCGCCAACCGGGACAGGGGAAGAATATTT. This sequence encodes CASSANRDRGRIF. The chain carries TRBV7-2 and TRBJ1-1; 10 nucleotides agree with TRBD1. This CDR3 contains 13 residues. Per germline, CDR1 SGHTA and CDR2 FQGNSA. The full variable domain, with the rest looked up from reference TRBV7-2 and TRBJ1-1, is GAGVSQSPSNKVTEKGKDVELRCDPISGHTALYWYRQSLGQGLEFLIYFQGNSAPDKSGLPSDRFSAERTGGSVSTLTIQRTQQEDSAVYLCASSANRDRGRIFGQGTRLTVV.

V gene TRBV7-9 combines with J gene TRBJ2-1; 9 bases agree with TRBD2. This CDR3 is built from 17 residues. V lost 2 bases and J lost 9; bases outside the gene matches: 14. The germline V gene has CDR1 SEHNR and CDR2 FQNEAQ (reference sequence). The DNA for the CDR3 is TGTGCCAGCAGCTTATGGTTTGGGGCCGCGGGGGGGGGTGAGCAGTTCTTC. Protein sequence: CASSLWFGAAGGGEQFF.

V usage is TRBV19 and J usage is TRBJ1-4; possible D gene TRBD1, 6 bases. The CDR3 is made up of 17 amino acids. Trimming took 3 bases from V and 10 from J, leaving 24 bases between them. CDR1 LNHDA and CDR2 SQIVND come from the germline V gene (reference sequence). This chain's CDR3 is CASSITSTRGGLRKLFF. The CDR3 nucleotides are TGTGCCAGTAGTATTACCTCGACTAGGGGGGGGTTGCGAAAACTGTTTTTT.

The CDR3 DNA follows: TGTGCCAGCAGCTTAAACTTAGGTCGACAGATGCAAGAGACCCAGTACTTC. Its protein is CASSLNLGRQMQETQYF. The gene calls are TRBV7-9 and TRBJ2-5; TRBD1 might be the D (5 bases). The CDR3 sequence is 17 residues long. V was pared by 2 bases and J by 2 bases, with 18 bases between. Per germline, CDR1 SEHNR and CDR2 FQNEAQ (reference sequence).

This clone was observed a single time. Relative to the germline gene, one junction end is altered; a read error may explain this. This chain joins TRBV2 and TRBJ2-7, with 9 bases lining up with TRBD2. CDR1 and CDR2 from the germline V gene are SNHLY and FYNNEI. This CDR3 is 18 amino acids long. CDR3 region: CASSEEYLGAGGHYGQYF. For the CDR3, the DNA is TGTGCCAGCAGTGAAGAATATCTGGGCGCGGGGGGGCACTACGGGCAGTACTTC.

The V gene is TRBV4-1, the J gene TRBJ1-2; D gene uncertain. The germline gives CDR1 MGHRA, CDR2 YSYEKL. This CDR3 has 15 amino acids. Trimming took 0 bases from V and 6 from J, leaving 14 bases between them. Written as DNA, the CDR3 is TGCGCCAGCAGCCAAGATGCAGAAACTATCGATGGCTACACCTTC. Its protein is CASSQDAETIDGYTF.

This clone has just one count. The genes are TRBV5-5 and TRBJ1-5; 8 positions match TRBD1. Germline loops: CDR1 SGHKS, CDR2 YYEKEE (reference sequence). The CDR3 runs 15 residues. V lost 4 bases to trimming and J lost 7 bases; unmatched junction nucleotides: 10. This CDR3 reads CASSGTIQGGQPQHF. In DNA, the CDR3 is TGTGCCAGCAGCGGGACGATACAGGGGGGCCAGCCCCAGCATTTT.

This clone is a singleton in its sample. This chain uses TRBV27 with TRBJ1-4, with D uncertain. Trimming took off 0 bases at V and 0 bases at J, with 11 bases between the two ends. The V gene's germline CDR1 is MNHEY and CDR2 SMNVEV (reference sequence). The CDR3 has 17 amino acids. The chain's CDR3 is CASSLSPRVTTNEKLFF. CDR3 nucleotide sequence: TGTGCCAGCAGTTTATCACCTCGGGTTACAACTAATGAAAAACTGTTTTTT.

The chain links TRBV7-2 to TRBJ2-3, with D tentatively TRBD2 (6 bases). CDR1 is SGHTA, CDR2 FQGNSA, per germline. This CDR3 comprises 14 residues. Trimming took 10 bases from V and 3 from J, leaving 17 bases between them. The CDR3 reads CATSSVLPTDTQYF. In DNA form, the CDR3 reads TGTGCCACCTCTAGCGTGCTTCCTACAGATACGCAGTATTTT.

This chain links TRBV28 with TRBJ2-1; TRBD1 matches at 8 bases. CDR3 length equals 14 residues. CDR1 MDHEN and CDR2 SYDVKM come from the germline V gene. Trimming removed 10 bases from V and 6 bases from J; junction bases left unmatched: 11. CDR3 coding DNA: TGTGCCACCGCCTTGGACAGGGAGTCCAATGAGCAGTTCTTC. Residues: CATALDRESNEQFF.

The chain carries TRBV19 and TRBJ2-7; 10 positions agree with TRBD2. The CDR3 sequence is 16 residues long. In germline, CDR1 is LNHDA, CDR2 SQIVND (reference sequence). The V gene end was trimmed by 1 base and the J gene end by 3 bases; junction bases not matched to a gene: 6. The chain's CDR3 is CASSIVGLAGDYEQYF. The CDR3 DNA sequence: TGTGCCAGTAGTATAGTCGGGCTAGCGGGGGACTACGAGCAGTACTTC.

The V and J genes are TRBV5-6 and TRBJ2-7; 7 bases match TRBD1. Germline V lookup: CDR1 SGHDT, CDR2 YYEEEE. The junction had 5 bases not matched to a gene; V was cut back by 4 bases and J by 4 bases. The CDR3 runs to 13 residues. The CDR3 coding sequence is TGTGCCAGCAGCCCCTGGGACAGATACGAGCAGTACTTC. This encodes CASSPWDRYEQYF.

The chain couples TRBV4-3 to TRBJ2-7; 10 bases line up with TRBD1. V shed 3 bases and J 5 bases; nucleotides not matched to a gene: 10. The CDR3 is 16 residues long. Germline V lookup: CDR1 LGHNA, CDR2 YSLEER. DNA for the CDR3: TGCGCCAGCAGCCATCTACCGGGACAGGGGCTTGACGAGCAGTACTTC. Translating it yields CASSHLPGQGLDEQYF.